What follows are 12 T cell receptor beta chains derived from one specimen sequenced in a study of STAT5B mutations in CD4+ large granular lymphocyte leukemia. Repertoires were generated with immunoSEQ multiplex PCR, while TCRdb's copy carries only in-frame clones and drops some. The sample has 30,000 to 40,000 clones; 75% to 85% are singletons. Sequenced material: CD4+ T cells from blood buffy coats. These receptors were taken from a human donor in good health.

This clone was seen only once. The chain links TRBV6-6 to TRBJ1-1, with a tentative D call TRBD1 (5 bases). The CDR3 spans 16 residues. Looked up from germline, CDR1 is MNHNY and CDR2 is SVGAGI (reference sequence). V lost 2 bases and J lost 2, with 15 bases in between. Here the CDR3 reads CASSYLHRRANTEAFF. Here the CDR3 DNA reads TGTGCCAGCAGTTACCTCCACCGCAGGGCCAACACTGAAGCTTTCTTT.

This clone has only a few counts. The rearrangement joins TRBV18 to TRBJ1-1; no clear D. CDR1 and CDR2 (germline): KGHSH, LQKENI. The CDR3 loop spans 14 amino acids. V lost 3 bases and J lost 1, with 9 bases in between. CDR3 residues: CASSPAGQNTEAFF. The CDR3 region has the DNA TGTGCCAGCTCACCGGCTGGGCAGAACACTGAAGCTTTCTTT.

The table lists this clone with a count of one. The chain uses TRBV5-1 and TRBJ2-1, with 8 bases lining up with TRBD2. The V gene end was trimmed by 0 bases and the J gene end by 12 bases; junction bases not matched to a gene: 5. This CDR3 has 13 amino acids. The V gene's germline CDR1 is SGHRS and CDR2 YFSETQ. The CDR3 region has the DNA TGCGCCAGCAGCTTGGCCTTCGGGACTAGGCAGTTCTTC. Its protein is CASSLAFGTRQFF.

This chain connects TRBV6-1 to TRBJ2-7; 10 bases fit TRBD2. Germline V gene data show CDR1 as MNHNS and CDR2 as SASEGT. V was clipped by 4 bases and J by 4 bases; unmatched bases: 10. This CDR3 has 16 residues. The CDR3 region is CASSAYSSGSSYEQYF. Here the CDR3 DNA reads TGTGCCAGCAGTGCCTATTCTAGCGGGAGTTCTTACGAGCAGTACTTC.

The DNA of the CDR3 is TGTGCCAGCATTTCCCCAGAACCGCCCTATGGCTACACCTTC. Residues: CASISPEPPYGYTF. This rearrangement joins TRBV27 to TRBJ1-2, with no clear D. The germline V and J ends were trimmed by 7 bases and 4 bases, with 16 bases remaining between them. The CDR3 totals 14 residues. Looked up from germline, CDR1 is MNHEY and CDR2 is SMNVEV (reference sequence).

This sequence joins TRBV19 and TRBJ2-7, with D possibly matching TRBD1 (5 bases). The CDR3 is 17 amino acids. From germline, CDR1 is LNHDA and CDR2 SQIVND (reference sequence). V lost 3 bases, J lost 1 base, and 19 bases lay in between. The CDR3 bases are TGTGCCAGTAGTATCTTGTTGACAGCCAGAGGTTCCTACGAGCAGTACTTC. Its protein is CASSILLTARGSYEQYF.

This chain links TRBV28 with TRBJ2-2; 11 bases match TRBD1. Per the germline V gene, CDR1 is MDHEN and CDR2 is SYDVKM. The CDR3 totals 16 residues. After removal of 6 bases from V and 6 bases from J, the junction contained 9 bases not matched to a gene. The CDR3 sequence: CASSTGTGGFAGELFF. The CDR3 DNA is TGTGCCAGCAGCACCGGGACAGGGGGATTCGCCGGGGAGCTGTTTTTT.

J is TRBJ2-7 and V is TRBV9, with D perhaps matching TRBD1 or TRBD2 (5 bases each). CDR3 size: 15 residues. Per germline, CDR1 SGDLS and CDR2 YYNGEE. The V end was cut by 2 bases, the J end by 2 bases, with 14 bases between. The CDR3 is CASSVRSEGPYEQYF. CDR3 nucleotide sequence: TGTGCCAGCAGCGTCAGGAGCGAGGGGCCCTACGAGCAGTACTTC.

This CDR3 reads CASSSGHSTGELFF. Here the CDR3 DNA reads TGCGCCAGCAGCTCGGGACACTCCACCGGGGAGCTGTTTTTT. The chain carries TRBV5-1 and TRBJ2-2; TRBD1 is a possible D gene (6 bases). CDR3 length equals 14 residues. V lost 3 bases and J lost 4, with 10 bases in between. Germline V gene lookup returns CDR1 SGHRS and CDR2 YFSETQ.

The chain joins TRBV6-5 to TRBJ2-1; 9 bases are shared with TRBD2. Germline-derived CDR1 and CDR2 are MNHEY and SVGAGI. Germline trimming cut 3 bases from V and 7 bases from J; bases unmatched to any gene: 4. This CDR3 region has 14 residues. The CDR3 sequence is CASSYGAGGNEQFF. In DNA, the CDR3 is TGTGCCAGCAGTTATGGGGCGGGAGGGAATGAGCAGTTCTTC.

This chain uses TRBV27 with TRBJ1-6; 8 positions agree with TRBD1. V dropped 5 bases and J dropped 9; count of bases not matched to a gene: 9. CDR3 length equals 15 residues. Per germline, CDR1 MNHEY and CDR2 SMNVEV (reference sequence). CDR3 DNA: TGTGCCAGCAGTCAGACAGGGGTACCCATTTCACCCCTCCACTTT. Its protein product is CASSQTGVPISPLHF.

This chain uses TRBV19 with TRBJ2-1; TRBD1 agrees at 7 bases. This CDR3 is 13 amino acids long. In germline, CDR1 is LNHDA, CDR2 SQIVND (reference sequence). With V trimmed by 6 bases and J by 4 bases, 3 bases remained unmatched. The CDR3 DNA follows: TGTGCCAGTAGGAGGGACAGTTACAATGAGCAGTTCTTC. Residues: CASRRDSYNEQFF.